This T cell receptor (beta chain) was identified in a study of blood T cells in healthy people across ages. Combining a sample-barcoded 5' primer with a J-beta primer mix, a second PCR ran for roughly 7 to 12 cycles. TCRdb re-analysed the 5' RACE reads in MiXCR, keeping a single row per CDR3 protein. Of about 900,000 distinct CDR3 sequences listed, 55% to 65% were seen once; the top ten hold roughly 26%. This TCR came from a man aged 30 to 45 in good health. What was sequenced was blood.

Written as DNA, the CDR3 is TGTGCCAGCAGCTTCCGGGGGCGCACAGATACGCAGTATTTT. Translated, it gives CASSFRGRTDTQYF. The chain combines TRBV7-9 with TRBJ2-3, with D perhaps TRBD1 or TRBD2 (6 bases each). CDR1 and CDR2 from the germline V gene are SEHNR and FQNEAQ (reference sequence). The CDR3 contains 14 residues. V gave up 3 bases and J gave up 1 base, with 8 bases separating them. Using reference TRBV7-9 and TRBJ2-3 for the parts outside the CDR3, the full variable domain is DTGVSQNPRHKITKRGQNVTFRCDPISEHNRLYWYRQTLGQGPEFLTYFQNEAQLEKSRLLSDRFSAERPKGSFSTLEIQRTEQGDSAMYLCASSFRGRTDTQYFGPGTRLTVL.